This T cell receptor beta chain was captured in a study of neoadjuvant nivolumab and ipilimumab in lung cancer. Study-level results: A small number of samples were TCR sequenced.

Trimming stripped 4 bases from V and 2 bases from J, with 14 bases between. This CDR3 is 16 amino acids long. Germline values: CDR1 KGHSH, CDR2 LQKENI. Comments on this clone: Its target is not known.

The protocol was immunoSEQ multiplex PCR, while the TCRdb copy is restricted to in-frame clones and leaves out a portion. This sample has around 4,500 clones; 70% to 75% occur once, and the top ten carry about 10%. Source: tumor tissue, taken after neoadjuvant nivolumab, alone or with ipilimumab, at or shortly before surgery. The J gene is TRBJ2-2, the V gene TRBV18; possible D gene TRBD1, 5 bases. This clonotype was sampled from an adult with non-small cell lung cancer. The DNA of the CDR3 is TGTGCCAGCTCACGCCAGCCAGGGTCTAACACCGGGGAGCTGTTTTTT. Protein sequence: CASSRQPGSNTGELFF. Looking up the rest from reference TRBV18 and TRBJ2-2 gives the full variable domain: NAGVMQNPRHLVRRRGQEARLRCSPMKGHSHVYWYRQLPEEGLKFMVYLQKENIIDESGMPKERFSAEFPKEGPSILRIQQVVRGDSAAYFCASSRQPGSNTGELFFGEGSRLTVL.